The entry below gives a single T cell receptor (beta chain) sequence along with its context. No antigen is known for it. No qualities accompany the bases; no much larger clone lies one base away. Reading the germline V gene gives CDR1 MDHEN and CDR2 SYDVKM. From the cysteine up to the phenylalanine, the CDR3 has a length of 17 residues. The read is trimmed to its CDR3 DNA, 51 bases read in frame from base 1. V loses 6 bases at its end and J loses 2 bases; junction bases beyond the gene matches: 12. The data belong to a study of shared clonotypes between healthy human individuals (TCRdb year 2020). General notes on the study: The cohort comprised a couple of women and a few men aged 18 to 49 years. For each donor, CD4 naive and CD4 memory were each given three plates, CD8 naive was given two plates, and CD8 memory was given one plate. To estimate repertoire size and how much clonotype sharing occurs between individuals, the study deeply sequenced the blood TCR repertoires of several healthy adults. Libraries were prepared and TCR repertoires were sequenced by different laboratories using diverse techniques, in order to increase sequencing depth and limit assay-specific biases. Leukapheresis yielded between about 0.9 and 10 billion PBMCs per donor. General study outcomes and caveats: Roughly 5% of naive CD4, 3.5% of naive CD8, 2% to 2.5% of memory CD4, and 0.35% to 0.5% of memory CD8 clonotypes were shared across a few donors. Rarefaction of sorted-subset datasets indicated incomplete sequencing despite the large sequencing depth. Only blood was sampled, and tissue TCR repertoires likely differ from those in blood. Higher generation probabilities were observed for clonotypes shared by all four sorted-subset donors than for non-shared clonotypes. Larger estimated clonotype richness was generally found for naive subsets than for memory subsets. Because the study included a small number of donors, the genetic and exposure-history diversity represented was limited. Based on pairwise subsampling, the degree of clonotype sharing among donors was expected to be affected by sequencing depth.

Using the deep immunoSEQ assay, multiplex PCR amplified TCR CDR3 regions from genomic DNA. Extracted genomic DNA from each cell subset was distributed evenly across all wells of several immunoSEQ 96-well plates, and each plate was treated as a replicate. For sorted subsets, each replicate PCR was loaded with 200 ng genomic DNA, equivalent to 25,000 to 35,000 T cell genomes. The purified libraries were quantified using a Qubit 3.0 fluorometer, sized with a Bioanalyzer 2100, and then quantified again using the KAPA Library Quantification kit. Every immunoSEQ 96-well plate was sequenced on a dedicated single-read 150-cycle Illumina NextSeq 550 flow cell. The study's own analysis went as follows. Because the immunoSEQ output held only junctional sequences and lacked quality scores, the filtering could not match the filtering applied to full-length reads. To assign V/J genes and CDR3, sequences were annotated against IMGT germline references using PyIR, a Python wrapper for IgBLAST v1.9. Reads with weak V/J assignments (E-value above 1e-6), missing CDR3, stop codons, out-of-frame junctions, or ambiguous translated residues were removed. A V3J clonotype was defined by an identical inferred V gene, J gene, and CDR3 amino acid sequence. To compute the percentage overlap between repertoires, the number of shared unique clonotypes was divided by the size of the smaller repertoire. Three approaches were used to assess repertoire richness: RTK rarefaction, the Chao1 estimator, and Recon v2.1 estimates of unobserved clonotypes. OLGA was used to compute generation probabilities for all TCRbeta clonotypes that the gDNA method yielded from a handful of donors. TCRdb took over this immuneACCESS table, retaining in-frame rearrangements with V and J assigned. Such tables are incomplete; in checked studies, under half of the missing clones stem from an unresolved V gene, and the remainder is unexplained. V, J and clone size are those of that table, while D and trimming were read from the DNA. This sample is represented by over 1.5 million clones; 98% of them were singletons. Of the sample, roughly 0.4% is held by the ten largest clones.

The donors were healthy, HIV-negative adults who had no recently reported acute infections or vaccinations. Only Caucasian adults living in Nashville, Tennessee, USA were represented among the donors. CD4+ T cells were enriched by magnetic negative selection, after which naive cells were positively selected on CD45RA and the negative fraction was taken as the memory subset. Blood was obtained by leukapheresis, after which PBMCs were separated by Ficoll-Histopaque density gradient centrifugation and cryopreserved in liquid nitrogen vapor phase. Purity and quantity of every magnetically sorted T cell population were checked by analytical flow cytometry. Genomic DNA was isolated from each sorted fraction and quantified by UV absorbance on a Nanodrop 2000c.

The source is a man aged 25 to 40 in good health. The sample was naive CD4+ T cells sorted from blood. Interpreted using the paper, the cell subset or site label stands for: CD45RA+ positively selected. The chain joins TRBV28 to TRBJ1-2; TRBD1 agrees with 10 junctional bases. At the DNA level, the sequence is TGTGCCAGCAGACACAAGGACAGGGGGTTAAGGAACTATGGCTACACCTTC. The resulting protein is CASRHKDRGLRNYGYTF.